This T cell receptor (beta chain) was identified during a study of neurological immune-mediated disorders. Study-level points and caveats: None of the CDR3 amino acid sequences of expanded clones recurred across subjects, suggesting private repertoires in all groups.

Only a few counts were recorded for this clonotype. Its antigen remains unknown. With 5 bases removed from V and 6 bases from J, the gap between germline ends came to 14 bases. Germline CDR1 is SGHRS and CDR2 is YFSETQ. The CDR3 has 13 amino acids. By 5'RACE with 10-nucleotide random UMIs, the cDNA was made. Over 190 million TCR-beta sequences from 15-18 subjects came from every sequencing run. TCRdb passed the 5' RACE reads through MiXCR, listing each CDR3 protein once. The sample lists 15,000 to 20,000 distinct CDR3 sequences, 2.6% occurring once. V gene TRBV5-1 combines with J gene TRBJ1-2; D is ambiguous. Sequenced: PBMCs. The TCR was taken from a woman between 18 and 30 years old with multiple sclerosis. Here the CDR3 DNA reads TGCGCCAGCAGTCCGACGGCTGACGATGGCTACACCTTC. This translates into CASSPTADDGYTF.